The TCR beta chain described here comes from a study of blood T cells in healthy people across ages. A note on this clonotype: One base away lies a much larger clone, so this may be a sequencing read error.

The CDR3 sequence is 12 residues long. V was trimmed by 5 bases and J by 13 bases, leaving 18 bases between them. In germline, CDR1 is SQVTM, CDR2 ANQGSEA. A second about 6 to 12 cycle PCR used barcoded and J-beta primers. TCRdb redid the calling of the 5' RACE reads with MiXCR, one entry per CDR3 protein. The profile shows 950,000 to 1,200,000 distinct CDR3 sequences, 35% to 40% of them singletons. The source is a man between 18 and 29 years old in good health. The sequenced material came from blood. The V gene is TRBV29-1, the J gene TRBJ2-1; either TRBD1 or TRBD2 may supply D (7 bases each). CDR3 sequence (DNA): TGCAGCGTTCAGGGGGGGGAAGAGACCCAGTTCTTC. It yields the protein CSVQGGEETQFF.